This T cell receptor (beta chain) comes out of a study of cytomegalovirus exposure and HLA in healthy donors. Study-wide background: T cells numbering around 200 million yielded fewer than 140 million unique TCR beta sequences in an earlier analysis. The Caucasian-associated ancestry cluster held about 80% of some 420 genotyped donors.

This CDR3 is 15 amino acids long. Trimming removed 7 bases from V and 0 bases from J, with 16 bases in between. Germline lookup yields CDR1 LNHDA and CDR2 SQIVND (reference sequence). It was with 60 Vbeta and 13 Jbeta primers that the PCR ran. Generated by immunoSEQ multiplex PCR, the TCRdb table keeps only in-frame clones and is missing some. The sample yields 310,000 or so clones, approximately 90% seen once. Findings and caveats of the study: V segments that were indistinguishable, TRBV6-2 and TRBV6-3 among them, were omitted from analysis. Cytomegalovirus status was reportedly diagnosed by the classifier with high sensitivity and specificity.

Concerning this clone: The antigen is unknown.

The chain joins TRBV19 to TRBJ2-7; weak D call: TRBD1 (6 bases). This TCR came from a young woman in good health and CMV-seronegative. Sequenced material: PBMCs. The CDR3 here is CASTQATDSSYEQYF. CDR3 DNA: TGTGCCAGTACCCAAGCGACGGACAGCTCCTACGAGCAGTACTTC.